The sample holds many counts of the clone carrying this TCR beta chain. The antigen is unknown. The CDR3 extends 3 residues past the end of the read, so its final part is completed from the germline J gene. Equal genomic DNA amounts from CVID and control samples were sequenced. Libraries were prepared by immunoSEQ multiplex PCR; TCRdb keeps only in-frame clonotypes and omits some of them. The data list under 40,000 clones, none observed once; 5.4% falls to the top ten. Germline CDR1 SGHDN, CDR2 FVKESK. Trimming removed 0 bases from V and 5 bases from J, with 16 bases in between. The length of the CDR3 is 16 residues. These data are taken from a study of T cell clonality in common variable immunodeficiency. Aged roughly 8 to 65 years, CVID subjects averaged about 40 years old. Blood came from CVID subjects not ill and not taking immunomodulatory or immunosuppressive medication. Study outcomes and limitations: CVID subjects showed higher TCRbeta clonality than healthy controls. Reportedly, TCR beta sequences from common variable immunodeficiency showed fewer deletions and N-nucleotide insertions.

This TCR was sampled from a human donor with common variable immunodeficiency. This chain connects TRBV14 to TRBJ2-5, with a tentative D call TRBD2 (5 bases). The sequenced material came from peripheral blood mononuclear cells. The DNA read from the CDR3 is TGTGCCAGCAGCCAAGAAGACCGGGGTTGGAAGGAGACC. Encoded protein: CASSQEDRGWKET. Given in full, the CDR3 is CASSQEDRGWKETQYF.